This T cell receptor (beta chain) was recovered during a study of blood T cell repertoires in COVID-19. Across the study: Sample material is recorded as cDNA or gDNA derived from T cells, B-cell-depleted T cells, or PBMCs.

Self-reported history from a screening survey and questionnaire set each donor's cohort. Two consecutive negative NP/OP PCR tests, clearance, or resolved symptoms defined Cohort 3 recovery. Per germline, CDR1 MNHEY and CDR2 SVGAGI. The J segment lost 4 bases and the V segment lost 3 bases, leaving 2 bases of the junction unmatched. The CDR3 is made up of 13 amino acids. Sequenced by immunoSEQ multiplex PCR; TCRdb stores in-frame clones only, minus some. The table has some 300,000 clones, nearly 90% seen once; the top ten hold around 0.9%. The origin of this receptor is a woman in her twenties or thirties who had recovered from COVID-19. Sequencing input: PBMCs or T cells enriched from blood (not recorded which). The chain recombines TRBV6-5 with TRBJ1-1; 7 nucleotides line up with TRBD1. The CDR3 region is CASSYSGGTEAFF. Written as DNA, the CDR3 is TGTGCCAGCAGTTATTCAGGGGGCACTGAAGCTTTCTTT.